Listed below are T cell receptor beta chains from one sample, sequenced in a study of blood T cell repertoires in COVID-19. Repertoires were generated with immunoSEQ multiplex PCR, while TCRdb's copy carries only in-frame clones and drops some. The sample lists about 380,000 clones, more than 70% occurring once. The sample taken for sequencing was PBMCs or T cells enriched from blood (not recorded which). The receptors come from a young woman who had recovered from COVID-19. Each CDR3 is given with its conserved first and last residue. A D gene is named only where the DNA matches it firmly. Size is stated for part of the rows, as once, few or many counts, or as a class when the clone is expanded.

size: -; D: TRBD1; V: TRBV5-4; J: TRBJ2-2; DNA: TGTGCCAGCAGCTTGACGGGACAGGGTAACACCGGGGAGCTGTTTTTT; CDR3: CASSLTGQGNTGELFF
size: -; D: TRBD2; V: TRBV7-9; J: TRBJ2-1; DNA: TGTGCCAGCAGCCCCTCTTCTAGCGGGGGCGCCTACAATGAGCAGTTCTTC; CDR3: CASSPSSSGGAYNEQFF
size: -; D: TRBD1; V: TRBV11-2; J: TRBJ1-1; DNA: TGTGCCAGCAGCTCAAGGGGGCAGGGGAACACTGAAGCTTTCTTT; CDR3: CASSSRGQGNTEAFF
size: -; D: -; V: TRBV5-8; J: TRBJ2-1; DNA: TGTGCCAGCAGCCCTTTTTGGGGGGGCGACTACAATGAGCAGTTCTTC; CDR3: CASSPFWGGDYNEQFF
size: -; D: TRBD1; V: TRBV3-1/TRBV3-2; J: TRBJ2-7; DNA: TGTGCCAGTCAGACAGGGGGCTACGAGCAGTACTTC; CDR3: CASQTGGYEQYF
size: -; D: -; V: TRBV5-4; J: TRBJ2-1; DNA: TGTGCCAGCAGCTTTGGGGGGAGCTCCTACAATGAGCAGTTCTTC; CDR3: CASSFGGSSYNEQFF
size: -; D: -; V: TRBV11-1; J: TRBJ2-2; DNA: TGTGCCAGCTCCGCGGCCGGGGAGCTGTTTTTT; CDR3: CASSAAGELFF
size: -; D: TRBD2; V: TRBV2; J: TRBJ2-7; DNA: TGTGCCAGCAGCGGAGCGGGGGAAATTTACGAGCAGTACTTC; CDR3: CASSGAGEIYEQYF
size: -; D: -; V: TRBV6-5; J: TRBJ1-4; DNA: TGTGCCAGCAGGATTGGGGGAGGTGAAAAACTGTTTTTT; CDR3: CASRIGGGEKLFF
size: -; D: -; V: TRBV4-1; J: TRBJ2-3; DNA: TGCGCCAGCAGCCAAGCAGCGGGTTCAACCACAGATACGCAGTATTTT; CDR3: CASSQAAGSTTDTQYF
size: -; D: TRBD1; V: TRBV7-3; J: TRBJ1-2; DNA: TGTGCCAGCAGCTTAACCCCAGGGGGCAGCTATGGCTACACCTTC; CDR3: CASSLTPGGSYGYTF
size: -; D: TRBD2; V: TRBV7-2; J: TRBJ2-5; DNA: TGTGCCAGCAGCTTATTTGACGGGGGGGATGGAGAGACCCAGTACTTC; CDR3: CASSLFDGGDGETQYF
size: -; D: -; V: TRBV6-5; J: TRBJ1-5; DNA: TGTGCCAGCAAAGGGGGTAATCAGCCCCAGCATTTT; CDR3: CASKGGNQPQHF
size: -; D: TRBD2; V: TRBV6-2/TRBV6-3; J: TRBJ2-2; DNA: TGTGCCAGCAGCTCGGGACTAGCGGTGGCGAACACCGGGGAGCTGTTTTTT; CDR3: CASSSGLAVANTGELFF
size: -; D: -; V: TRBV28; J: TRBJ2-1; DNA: TGTGCCAGCAGTTTTTGGGGAAGGGGCAATGAGCAGTTCTTC; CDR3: CASSFWGRGNEQFF
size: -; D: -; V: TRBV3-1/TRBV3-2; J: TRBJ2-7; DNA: TGTGCCAGCAGTCACGCGGACTACGAGCAGTACTTC; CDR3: CASSHADYEQYF
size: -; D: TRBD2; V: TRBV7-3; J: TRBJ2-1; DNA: TGTGCCAGCAGCCCCCAGGCGGGGGGGCCCTACAATGAGCAGTTCTTC; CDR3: CASSPQAGGPYNEQFF
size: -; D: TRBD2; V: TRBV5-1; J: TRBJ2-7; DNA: TGCGCCAGCAGCCCTGCTAGCGGGGGAGCCCACCAGAGCTCCTACGAGCAGTACTTC; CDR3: CASSPASGGAHQSSYEQYF
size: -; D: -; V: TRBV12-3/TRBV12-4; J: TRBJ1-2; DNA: TGTGCCAGCAGTAGAGCGAGGGGGGGCTCTACTACCTTC; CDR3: CASSRARGGSTTF
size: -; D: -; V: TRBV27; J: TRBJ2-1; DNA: TGTGCCAGCTCGAACCAGGAAGATGAGCAGTTCTTC; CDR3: CASSNQEDEQFF
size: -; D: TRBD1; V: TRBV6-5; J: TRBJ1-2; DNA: TGTGCCAGCAGTTACCCGGGACAGGGGGCAGGTGGCTACACCTTC; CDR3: CASSYPGQGAGGYTF
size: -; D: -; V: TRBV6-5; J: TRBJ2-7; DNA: TGTGCCAGCAGTTCCCCGCTCCACACGGGCGAGCAGTACTTC; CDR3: CASSSPLHTGEQYF
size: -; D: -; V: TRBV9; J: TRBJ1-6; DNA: TGTGCCAGCAGCCCCTCTAGGGGGAGTGGTTCACCCCTCCACTTT; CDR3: CASSPSRGSGSPLHF
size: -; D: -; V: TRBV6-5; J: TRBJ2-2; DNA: TGTGCCAGCAGTTATACAGGGATTAGTTCCGGGGAGCTGTTTTTT; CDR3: CASSYTGISSGELFF
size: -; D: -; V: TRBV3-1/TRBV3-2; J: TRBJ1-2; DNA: TGTGCCAGCAGCCGAGCAGGGGTGCGGTATGGCTACACCTTC; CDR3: CASSRAGVRYGYTF
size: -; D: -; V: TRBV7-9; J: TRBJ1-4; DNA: TGTGCCAGCAGCGAGCAAGAGCCTAATGAAAAACTGTTTTTT; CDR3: CASSEQEPNEKLFF
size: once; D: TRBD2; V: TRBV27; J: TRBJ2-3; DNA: TGTGCCAGCAGTTTAGGGACTAGGGTCCCGGATACGCAGTATTTT; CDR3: CASSLGTRVPDTQYF
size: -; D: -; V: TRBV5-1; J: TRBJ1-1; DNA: TGCGCCAGCAGCCCGGAACGGGGTGTCGGCGCTGAAGCTTTCTTT; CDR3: CASSPERGVGAEAFF
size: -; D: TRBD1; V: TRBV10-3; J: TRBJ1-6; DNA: TGTGCCATCAGTGACCGGGACAGGGGATATTCACCCCTCCACTTT; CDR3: CAISDRDRGYSPLHF
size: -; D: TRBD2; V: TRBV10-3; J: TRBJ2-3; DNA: TGTGCCATCAGTGAGCGACTAGCGGGGGCCCAGCTTTACACAGATACGCAGTATTTT; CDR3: CAISERLAGAQLYTDTQYF
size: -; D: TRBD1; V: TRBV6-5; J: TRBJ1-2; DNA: TGTGCCAGCAGTCCACAGGGGTACTATGGCTACACCTTC; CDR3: CASSPQGYYGYTF
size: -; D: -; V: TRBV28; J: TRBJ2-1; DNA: TGTGCCAGCAGTTTACCCCAGGGGCATTACAATGAGCAGTTCTTC; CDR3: CASSLPQGHYNEQFF
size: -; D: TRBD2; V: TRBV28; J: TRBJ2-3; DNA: TGTGCCTGGGGGGGGATCCCAGATACGCAGTATTTT; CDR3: CAWGGIPDTQYF
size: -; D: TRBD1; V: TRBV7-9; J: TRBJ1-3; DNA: TGTGCCAGCAGCTTAACGCAGGGGGCTTCCGGAAACACCATATATTTT; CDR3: CASSLTQGASGNTIYF
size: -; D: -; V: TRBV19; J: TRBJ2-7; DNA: TGTGCCAGTAGCGGGGTCCCCTACGAGCAGTACTTC; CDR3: CASSGVPYEQYF
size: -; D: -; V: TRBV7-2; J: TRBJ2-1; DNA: TGTGCCAGCAGCTTAGTTATCGCGGGGGCGAAAGGTGGACATGAGCAGTTCTTC; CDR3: CASSLVIAGAKGGHEQFF
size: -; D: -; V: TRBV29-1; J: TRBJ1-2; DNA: TGCAGCGTTGACGGCTATGGCTACACCTTC; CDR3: CSVDGYGYTF
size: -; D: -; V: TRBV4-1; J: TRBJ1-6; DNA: TGCGCCAGCAGCCAAGTTGCCCCGGAGGGCTCCTATAATTCACCCCTCCACTTT; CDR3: CASSQVAPEGSYNSPLHF
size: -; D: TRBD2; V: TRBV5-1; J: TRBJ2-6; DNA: TGCGCCAGCACCCTTACTAGCGGGGGTTACTACTCTGGGGCCAACGTCCTGACTTTC; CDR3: CASTLTSGGYYSGANVLTF
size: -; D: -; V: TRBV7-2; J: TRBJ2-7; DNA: TGTGCCAGCAGCTTAGAGACAGTCTACGAGCAGTACTTC; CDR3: CASSLETVYEQYF
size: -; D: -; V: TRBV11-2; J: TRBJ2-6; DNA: TGTGCCAGCAGCTTATTCCAGGGACAAATTTTACCTGGGGCCAACGTCCTGACTTTC; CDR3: CASSLFQGQILPGANVLTF
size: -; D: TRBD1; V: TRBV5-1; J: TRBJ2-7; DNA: TGCGCCAGCAGCGCCCGACAGGGGGACTACGAGCAGTACTTC; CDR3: CASSARQGDYEQYF
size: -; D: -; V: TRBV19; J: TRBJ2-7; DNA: TGTGCCACCTCCCCCCGTAGCTCCTACGAGCAGTACTTC; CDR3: CATSPRSSYEQYF
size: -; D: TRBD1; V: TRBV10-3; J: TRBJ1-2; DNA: TGTGCCACCAGAGGACAGGGGGCTTGGGGCTACACCTTC; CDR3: CATRGQGAWGYTF
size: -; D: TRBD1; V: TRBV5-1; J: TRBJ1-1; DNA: TGCGCCAGCCGGACAGGGACGAACACTGAAGCTTTCTTT; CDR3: CASRTGTNTEAFF
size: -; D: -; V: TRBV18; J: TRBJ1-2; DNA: TGTGCCAGCTCACCGGCCGGGTACGGCTACACCTTC; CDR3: CASSPAGYGYTF
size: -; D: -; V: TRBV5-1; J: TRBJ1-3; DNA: TGCGCCAGCAGCCTGGGTGGGGCATCCTTCTCTGGAAACACCATATATTTT; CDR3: CASSLGGASFSGNTIYF
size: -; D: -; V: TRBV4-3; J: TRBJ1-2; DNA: TGCGCCAGCAGCCAAGACGGGGGAAGCTATGGCTACACCTTC; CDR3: CASSQDGGSYGYTF
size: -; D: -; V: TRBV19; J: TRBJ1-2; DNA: TGTGCCAGTAGTATCTCCACAGGGCAGGGCGGCTACACCTTC; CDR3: CASSISTGQGGYTF
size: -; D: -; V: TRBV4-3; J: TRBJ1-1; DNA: TGCGCCAGCAGCCAAGATATATCCCTAGCTAGCACTGAAGCTTTCTTT; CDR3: CASSQDISLASTEAFF
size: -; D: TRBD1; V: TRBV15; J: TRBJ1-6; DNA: TGTGCCACCAGCAGGGGTTACGGGGATGGGACAGGGCACTCACCCCTCCACTTT; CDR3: CATSRGYGDGTGHSPLHF
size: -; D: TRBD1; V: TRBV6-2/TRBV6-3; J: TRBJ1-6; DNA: TGTGCCAGCAGTCAAGCCGGGACAGGGTTACCCCTCCACTTT; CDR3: CASSQAGTGLPLHF
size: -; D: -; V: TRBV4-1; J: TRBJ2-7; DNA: TGCGCCAGCAGCCCTCTTCCGGGTATCCGAGAGCAGTACTTC; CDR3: CASSPLPGIREQYF
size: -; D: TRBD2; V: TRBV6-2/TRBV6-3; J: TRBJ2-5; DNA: TGTGCCAGCAGTTACTCGACTAGCGGGGGGGCCCGAGAGACCCAGTACTTC; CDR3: CASSYSTSGGARETQYF
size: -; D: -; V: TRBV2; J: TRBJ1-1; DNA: TGTGCCAGCAACCAACAGGCGGCCACTGAAGCTTTCTTT; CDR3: CASNQQAATEAFF
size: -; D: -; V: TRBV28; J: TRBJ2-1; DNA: TGTGCCAGCAGTTTATCGTGGGACACTAAAACTGGGGAATCCAATGAGCAGTTCTTC; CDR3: CASSLSWDTKTGESNEQFF
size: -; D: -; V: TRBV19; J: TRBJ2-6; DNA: TGTGCCAGTAAAACAGATCACTCTGGGGCCAACGTCCTGACTTTC; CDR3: CASKTDHSGANVLTF
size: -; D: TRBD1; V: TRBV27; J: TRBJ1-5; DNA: TGTGCCAGCAGCCTTGGATGGGGACAGGGACAGCCCCAGCATTTT; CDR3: CASSLGWGQGQPQHF
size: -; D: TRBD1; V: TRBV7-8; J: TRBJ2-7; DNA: TGTGCCAGCAGCTTCCGGGACAGTTACTACGAGCAGTACTTC; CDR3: CASSFRDSYYEQYF
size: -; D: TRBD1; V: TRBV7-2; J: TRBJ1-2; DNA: TGTGCCAGCAGCCAAGGCATGAACAGGGGAGGCTACACCTTC; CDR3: CASSQGMNRGGYTF